The 7 T cell receptor beta chains below come from one sample, sequenced in a study of blood T cell repertoires in COVID-19. Libraries were prepared by immunoSEQ multiplex PCR; TCRdb keeps only in-frame clonotypes and omits some of them. The sample includes roughly 250,000 clones, around nine tenths of them seen just once. Sequencing input: PBMCs or T cells enriched from blood (not recorded which). These receptors all come from a woman aged 45-65 years who had recovered from COVID-19.

This chain uses TRBV6-5 with TRBJ2-5; TRBD1 aligns across 7 bases. This CDR3 contains 15 residues. V lost 6 bases to trimming and J lost 5 bases; unmatched junction nucleotides: 12. Germline-derived CDR1 and CDR2 are MNHEY and SVGAGI. The CDR3 nucleotides are TGTGCCAGCAGCCACCGAGGGACAGTCATGGAGACCCAGTACTTC. Amino acid sequence: CASSHRGTVMETQYF.

The V call is TRBV5-1, the J call TRBJ2-3; 8 bases line up with TRBD1. The V gene's germline CDR1 is SGHRS and CDR2 YFSETQ. The CDR3 sequence is 15 residues long. Trimming removed 9 bases from V and 4 bases from J; junction bases left unmatched: 13. CDR3 nucleotides: TGCGCCACCGGAGTAGGTGACAGGGGTCCAGATACGCAGTATTTT. It encodes CATGVGDRGPDTQYF.

The rearrangement joins TRBV5-6 to TRBJ2-7; 7 bases are shared with TRBD1. V gave up 1 base and J gave up 2 bases; unmatched junction bases: 6. CDR3 length: 15 residues. Germline lookup yields CDR1 SGHDT and CDR2 YYEEEE. The CDR3 nucleotides read TGTGCCAGCAGCTTGTGGCCAGGGGGAGCCTACGAGCAGTACTTC. This translates into CASSLWPGGAYEQYF.

The chain links TRBV30 to TRBJ2-4; tentative D call: TRBD1 (6 bases). There are 13 residues in the CDR3. Trimming took off 3 bases at V and 8 bases at J, with 14 bases between the two ends. CDR1 GTSNPN and CDR2 SVGIG come from the germline V gene (reference sequence). The CDR3 coding sequence is TGTGCCTGGAGCTCACAGGGAGTGGACATTCAGTACTTC. Encoded protein: CAWSSQGVDIQYF. The variable domain in full, completed from reference TRBV30 and TRBJ2-4, reads SQTIHQWPATLVQPVGSPLSLECTVEGTSNPNLYWYRQAAGRGLQLLFYSVGIGQISSEVPQNLSASRPQDRQFILSSKKLLLSDSGFYLCAWSSQGVDIQYFGAGTRLSVL.

V is TRBV18 and J is TRBJ2-3; 11 bases align to TRBD2. This CDR3 contains 19 residues. J lost 5 bases, V lost 1 base, and 14 bases had no gene match. Germline CDR1 KGHSH, CDR2 LQKENI. The DNA of the CDR3 is TGTGCCAGCTCACCACTTATCATGAGACTAGCGGGACCAAGAGATACGCAGTATTTT. Translating it yields CASSPLIMRLAGPRDTQYF.

This chain connects TRBV7-2 to TRBJ1-5; D unclear. The germline V gene encodes CDR1 SGHTA and CDR2 FQGNSA. This CDR3 has 13 amino acids. V lost 4 bases to trimming and J lost 3 bases, with 7 bases between them. The CDR3 is CASSSIHNQPQHF. In DNA form, the CDR3 reads TGTGCCAGCAGCTCCATTCACAATCAGCCCCAGCATTTT.

The chain has TRBV11-3 and TRBJ2-1; D unclear. The V end was cut by 1 base, the J end by 0 bases, with 13 bases between. Germline CDR1 is SGHNT and CDR2 is YENEEA. CDR3 length: 17 amino acids. In DNA form, the CDR3 reads TGTGCCAGCAGCTTAGGTCCCCTAAGGAGCTCCTACAATGAGCAGTTCTTC. This codes for CASSLGPLRSSYNEQFF.